Listed below are T cell receptor beta chains from one sample, sequenced in a study of blood T cell repertoires in COVID-19. Method: immunoSEQ multiplex PCR; TCRdb's copy keeps in-frame clones and lacks some. The sample includes 70,000 or so clones, approximately 86% of them seen just once. Specimen: peripheral blood. Source of these receptors: a man in his 70s with active COVID-19. Both conserved end residues are part of each CDR3. The D gene is left open where the match is weak. A clone size is listed for some rows: how often the clone was seen (once, few, many), or a class if it is expanded.

v_gene: TRBV12-5
abundance: .
j_gene: TRBJ2-1
d_gene: TRBD2
CDR3aa: CASGLMVAGVGNEQFF
CDR3nt: TGTGCTAGTGGTTTGATGGTAGCGGGAGTTGGCAATGAGCAGTTCTTC

v_gene: TRBV3-1/TRBV3-2
abundance: .
j_gene: TRBJ2-7
d_gene: TRBD2
CDR3aa: CASSQDGGGSYEQYF
CDR3nt: TGTGCCAGCAGCCAAGATGGGGGGGGGTCCTACGAGCAGTACTTC

v_gene: TRBV30
abundance: .
j_gene: TRBJ1-6
d_gene: .
CDR3aa: CAWAPGRSSPLHF
CDR3nt: TGTGCCTGGGCCCCAGGGAGGAGTTCACCCCTCCACTTT

v_gene: TRBV4-2
abundance: .
j_gene: TRBJ2-5
d_gene: .
CDR3aa: CASSQVSLADQETQYF
CDR3nt: TGTGCCAGCAGCCAAGTCTCCTTGGCGGACCAAGAGACCCAGTACTTC

v_gene: TRBV9
abundance: once
j_gene: TRBJ2-5
d_gene: TRBD1
CDR3aa: CASRRSARTGETQYF
CDR3nt: TGTGCCAGCCGCCGCTCTGCGCGGACAGGGGAGACCCAGTACTTC

v_gene: TRBV7-2
abundance: .
j_gene: TRBJ1-4
d_gene: TRBD1
CDR3aa: CASSTRTGSEKLFF
CDR3nt: TGTGCCAGCAGCACCCGGACAGGGAGCGAAAAACTGTTTTTT

v_gene: TRBV3-1/TRBV3-2
abundance: few
j_gene: TRBJ2-1
d_gene: .
CDR3aa: CASSQDGGLWNEQFF
CDR3nt: TGTGCCAGCAGCCAAGATGGTGGGCTCTGGAATGAGCAGTTCTTC

v_gene: TRBV6-6
abundance: .
j_gene: TRBJ2-1
d_gene: TRBD1
CDR3aa: CASSYEGARNEQFF
CDR3nt: TGTGCCAGCAGTTACGAGGGGGCGCGGAATGAGCAGTTCTTC

v_gene: TRBV18
abundance: .
j_gene: TRBJ2-4
d_gene: TRBD2
CDR3aa: CASSPGRALAKNIQYF
CDR3nt: TGTGCCAGCTCACCAGGGAGGGCCCTAGCCAAAAACATTCAGTACTTC

v_gene: TRBV6-5
abundance: .
j_gene: TRBJ1-2
d_gene: .
CDR3aa: CASSRGGPPYGYTF
CDR3nt: TGTGCCAGCAGTCGAGGGGGACCACCCTATGGCTACACCTTC

v_gene: TRBV7-2
abundance: .
j_gene: TRBJ2-5
d_gene: TRBD2
CDR3aa: CASSTRRTSGDQETQYF
CDR3nt: TGTGCCAGCAGCACCCGGCGGACTAGCGGGGACCAAGAGACCCAGTACTTC

v_gene: TRBV7-2
abundance: .
j_gene: TRBJ2-3
d_gene: TRBD2
CDR3aa: CASSLGAGVGDTQYF
CDR3nt: TGTGCCAGCAGCTTAGGGGCGGGAGTGGGAGATACGCAGTATTTT

v_gene: TRBV30
abundance: .
j_gene: TRBJ1-5
d_gene: .
CDR3aa: CAWGRGSNQPQHF
CDR3nt: TGTGCCTGGGGCCGGGGGAGCAATCAGCCCCAGCATTTT

v_gene: TRBV4-2
abundance: .
j_gene: TRBJ1-5
d_gene: TRBD1
CDR3aa: CASSQDQTGVRNQPQHF
CDR3nt: TGTGCCAGCAGCCAAGACCAAACAGGGGTCAGGAATCAGCCCCAGCATTTT

v_gene: TRBV19
abundance: .
j_gene: TRBJ2-7
d_gene: TRBD2
CDR3aa: CASSRTSGYEQYF
CDR3nt: TGTGCCAGTAGCAGGACTAGCGGGTACGAGCAGTACTTC

v_gene: TRBV19
abundance: few
j_gene: TRBJ2-3
d_gene: .
CDR3aa: CASSIGGDTQYF
CDR3nt: TGTGCCAGTAGTATCGGGGGAGATACGCAGTATTTT

v_gene: TRBV6-5
abundance: .
j_gene: TRBJ2-6
d_gene: .
CDR3aa: CASSYMGASGANVLTF
CDR3nt: TGTGCCAGCAGTTATATGGGGGCCTCTGGGGCCAACGTCCTGACTTTC

v_gene: TRBV30
abundance: .
j_gene: TRBJ2-7
d_gene: .
CDR3aa: CAWRGASYEQYF
CDR3nt: TGTGCCTGGAGGGGGGCTTCCTACGAGCAGTACTTC

v_gene: TRBV30
abundance: .
j_gene: TRBJ2-7
d_gene: .
CDR3aa: CAWSGGQYEQYF
CDR3nt: TGTGCCTGGAGTGGTGGTCAGTACGAGCAGTACTTC

v_gene: TRBV5-1
abundance: .
j_gene: TRBJ2-2
d_gene: TRBD1
CDR3aa: CATTGTANTGELFF
CDR3nt: TGCGCCACGACCGGGACAGCGAACACCGGGGAGCTGTTTTTT

v_gene: TRBV10-2
abundance: .
j_gene: TRBJ2-5
d_gene: .
CDR3aa: CASSELSRQETQYF
CDR3nt: TGCGCCAGCAGTGAGCTGTCGAGGCAAGAGACCCAGTACTTC

v_gene: TRBV7-3
abundance: .
j_gene: TRBJ2-3
d_gene: TRBD2
CDR3aa: CASSPGGGRAGDTQYF
CDR3nt: TGTGCCAGCAGCCCGGGGGGCGGGAGGGCCGGAGATACGCAGTATTTT

v_gene: TRBV19
abundance: .
j_gene: TRBJ2-7
d_gene: .
CDR3aa: CASSMRPGAPYEQYF
CDR3nt: TGTGCCAGTAGTATGCGGCCAGGGGCCCCCTACGAGCAGTACTTC

v_gene: TRBV27
abundance: .
j_gene: TRBJ2-7
d_gene: .
CDR3aa: CASSLWQGPPYEQYF
CDR3nt: TGTGCCAGCAGTTTGTGGCAGGGGCCCCCCTACGAGCAGTACTTC

v_gene: TRBV7-2
abundance: .
j_gene: TRBJ2-1
d_gene: .
CDR3aa: CASSTYPDSAVGFF
CDR3nt: TGTGCCAGCAGCACGTACCCGGACTCGGCCGTGGGTTTCTTC

v_gene: TRBV18
abundance: once
j_gene: TRBJ2-4
d_gene: TRBD1
CDR3aa: CASSPDRVLQNIQYF
CDR3nt: TGTGCCAGCTCTCCGGACAGGGTCCTCCAAAACATTCAGTACTTC

v_gene: TRBV9
abundance: .
j_gene: TRBJ2-7
d_gene: TRBD2
CDR3aa: CASSVGTSGGPYF
CDR3nt: TGTGCCAGCAGCGTAGGGACTAGCGGGGGCCCGTACTTC

v_gene: TRBV5-1
abundance: .
j_gene: TRBJ2-2
d_gene: TRBD2
CDR3aa: CASSHGGSATGELFF
CDR3nt: TGCGCCAGCAGCCACGGCGGGAGTGCTACCGGGGAGCTGTTTTTT

v_gene: TRBV6-2/TRBV6-3
abundance: few
j_gene: TRBJ2-7
d_gene: .
CDR3aa: CASSSVERVSYEQYF
CDR3nt: TGTGCCAGCAGTTCGGTTGAGCGGGTCTCCTACGAGCAGTACTTC

v_gene: TRBV30
abundance: .
j_gene: TRBJ1-5
d_gene: .
CDR3aa: CAWSSTPGQPQHF
CDR3nt: TGTGCCTGGAGTTCTACTCCGGGTCAGCCCCAGCATTTT

v_gene: TRBV6-5
abundance: .
j_gene: TRBJ2-3
d_gene: .
CDR3aa: CASTEGGTDTQYF
CDR3nt: TGTGCCAGCACCGAGGGAGGCACAGATACGCAGTATTTT

v_gene: TRBV7-2
abundance: once
j_gene: TRBJ2-1
d_gene: TRBD2
CDR3aa: CASSPGLAGGEFF
CDR3nt: TGTGCCAGCAGCCCGGGACTAGCGGGAGGGGAGTTCTTC

v_gene: TRBV14
abundance: .
j_gene: TRBJ1-3
d_gene: .
CDR3aa: CASSQWGQGGNTIYF
CDR3nt: TGTGCCAGCAGCCAGTGGGGGCAGGGTGGAAACACCATATATTTT

v_gene: TRBV29-1
abundance: .
j_gene: TRBJ2-7
d_gene: TRBD2
CDR3aa: CSVEDSRGRPGEQYF
CDR3nt: TGCAGCGTTGAAGATTCTCGCGGGAGGCCCGGGGAGCAGTACTTC

v_gene: TRBV21-1
abundance: once
j_gene: TRBJ1-4
d_gene: .
CDR3aa: CASSKGYGGHNEKLFF
CDR3nt: TGTGCCAGCAGCAAAGGTTACGGCGGACATAATGAAAAACTGTTTTTT

v_gene: TRBV7-2
abundance: .
j_gene: TRBJ2-5
d_gene: TRBD1
CDR3aa: CASSLGQGWETQYF
CDR3nt: TGTGCCAGCAGCTTAGGACAGGGGTGGGAGACCCAGTACTTC

v_gene: TRBV5-1
abundance: .
j_gene: TRBJ2-3
d_gene: TRBD2
CDR3aa: CASTTVGGGVPDTQYF
CDR3nt: TGCGCCAGCACCACCGTGGGGGGAGGGGTGCCAGATACGCAGTATTTT

v_gene: TRBV6-5
abundance: .
j_gene: TRBJ2-5
d_gene: TRBD2
CDR3aa: CASSYSRGGVQETQYF
CDR3nt: TGTGCCAGCAGTTACTCCCGGGGAGGGGTCCAAGAGACCCAGTACTTC

v_gene: TRBV24-1
abundance: .
j_gene: TRBJ1-1
d_gene: .
CDR3aa: CATSGGGGGDTEAFF
CDR3nt: TGTGCCACCAGTGGGGGGGGTGGAGGGGACACTGAAGCTTTCTTT

v_gene: TRBV7-2
abundance: .
j_gene: TRBJ1-1
d_gene: .
CDR3aa: CASNQGGTPREAFF
CDR3nt: TGTGCCAGCAACCAAGGAGGGACGCCCCGTGAAGCTTTCTTT

v_gene: TRBV5-4
abundance: .
j_gene: TRBJ2-5
d_gene: .
CDR3aa: CASSLAGVPGETQYF
CDR3nt: TGTGCCAGCAGCTTGGCCGGGGTACCGGGGGAGACCCAGTACTTC

v_gene: TRBV18
abundance: .
j_gene: TRBJ1-5
d_gene: .
CDR3aa: CASSPGEYQPQHF
CDR3nt: TGTGCCAGCTCACCCGGGGAATATCAGCCCCAGCATTTT

v_gene: TRBV14
abundance: .
j_gene: TRBJ2-1
d_gene: TRBD2
CDR3aa: CASSQDPPLAGGPIEQFF
CDR3nt: TGTGCCAGCAGCCAAGATCCCCCACTAGCGGGAGGGCCGATCGAGCAGTTCTTC

v_gene: TRBV12-5
abundance: .
j_gene: TRBJ1-6
d_gene: TRBD1
CDR3aa: CASGGTDYNSPLHF
CDR3nt: TGTGCTAGTGGGGGGACAGACTATAATTCACCCCTCCACTTT

v_gene: TRBV14
abundance: few
j_gene: TRBJ2-2
d_gene: TRBD2
CDR3aa: CASSQDYRGVGELFF
CDR3nt: TGTGCCAGCAGCCAAGATTACCGGGGGGTCGGGGAGCTGTTTTTT

v_gene: TRBV19
abundance: .
j_gene: TRBJ2-3
d_gene: TRBD2
CDR3aa: CASSLSGGADTQYF
CDR3nt: TGTGCCAGTAGCCTTAGCGGGGGGGCAGATACGCAGTATTTT

v_gene: TRBV19
abundance: few
j_gene: TRBJ1-5
d_gene: .
CDR3aa: CASSMGRAGNQPQHF
CDR3nt: TGTGCCAGTAGTATGGGCCGAGCAGGCAATCAGCCCCAGCATTTT